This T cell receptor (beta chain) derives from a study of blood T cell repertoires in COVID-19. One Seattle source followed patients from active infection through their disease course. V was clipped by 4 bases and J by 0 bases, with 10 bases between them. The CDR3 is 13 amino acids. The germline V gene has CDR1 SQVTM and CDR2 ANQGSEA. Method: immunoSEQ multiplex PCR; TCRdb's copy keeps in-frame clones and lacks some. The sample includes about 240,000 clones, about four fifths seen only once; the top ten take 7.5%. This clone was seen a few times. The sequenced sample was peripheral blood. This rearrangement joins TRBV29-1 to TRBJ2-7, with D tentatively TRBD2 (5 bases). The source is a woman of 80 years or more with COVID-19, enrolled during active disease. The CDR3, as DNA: TGCAGCGTTGGGGCCGGGAACTCCTACGAGCAGTACTTC. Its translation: CSVGAGNSYEQYF.